This TCR beta chain was identified during a study of shared clonotypes between healthy human individuals. Study background: Per donor, CD8 memory used one plate, CD8 naive used two, CD4 memory used three and CD4 naive used three.

Findings and limits, study-wide: Among the subsets, naive ones generally showed larger estimated richness than memory ones. When compared with the clonotypes that were shared by all four sorted-subset donors, the non-shared clonotypes turned out to have lower generation probabilities.

Details on this clone: Its specificity is unknown.

The naive CD8 population came from CD45RO-negative cells selected for CCR7, without terminally differentiated effector memory CD45RA+ cells. Per the germline V gene, CDR1 is KGHSH and CDR2 is LQKENI. This CDR3 region has 16 residues. The V segment lost 3 bases and the J segment 7 bases; nucleotides outside the gene matches: 12. Generated by immunoSEQ multiplex PCR, the TCRdb table keeps only in-frame clones and is missing some. The table has around 1,900,000 clones, 85% to 95% seen once; the top ten hold about 1.6%. This receptor was identified in a man aged 18 to 30 in good health. Some clones in this sample may be carry-over from other donors' samples. The sample was naive CD8+ T cells from PBMCs. The chain has TRBV18 and TRBJ1-5; 7 bases agree with TRBD1. CDR3: CASSPGTDLLRQPQHF. In DNA form, the CDR3 reads TGTGCCAGCTCACCGGGGACAGACTTGCTGAGGCAGCCCCAGCATTTT.